These 14 T cell receptor beta chains share one sample of origin, sequenced in a study of T cell responses to AZD1222 COVID-19 vaccine (dated by TCRdb to the early 2020s). In the paper's terms, the time point label means: baseline before first vaccination. Library prep was done by the immunoSEQ multiplex PCR assay. TCRdb stores this immuneACCESS table with in-frame sequences only. Part of the clones is absent; in the studies checked, under half of the shortfall reflects unresolved V genes, and no reason is known for the rest. The sample records over 150,000 clones, 70% to 90% of which are singletons. The top ten hold approximately 0.49% of the sample. Sample: peripheral blood, taken on day 0 of AZD1222 vaccination. Every receptor here comes from an adult in good health.

V gene TRBV11-2 combines with J gene TRBJ2-5; TRBD2 matches at 13 bases. Trimming at V came to 4 bases and at J to 4 bases, leaving 3 bases not matched to a gene. Germline lookup yields CDR1 SGHAT and CDR2 FQNNGV. The CDR3 spans 15 residues. For the CDR3, the DNA is TGTGCCAGCAGCTCACTAGCGGGGGGGCCAGAGACCCAGTACTTC. It yields the protein CASSSLAGGPETQYF. The full variable domain, with the rest looked up from reference TRBV11-2 and TRBJ2-5, is EAGVAQSPRYKIIEKRQSVAFWCNPISGHATLYWYQQILGQGPKLLIQFQNNGVVDDSQLPKDRFSAERLKGVDSTLKIQPAKLEDSAVYLCASSSLAGGPETQYFGPGTRLLVL.

J is TRBJ2-3 and V is TRBV6-2 or TRBV6-3; tentative D call: TRBD2 (5 bases). Germline V gene data show CDR1 as MNHEY and CDR2 as SVGEGT. CDR3 length: 16 amino acids. V was shortened by 0 bases and J by 2 bases, with 12 bases between the two germline ends. The CDR3 coding sequence is TGTGCCAGCAGTTACTCGGGTCTAGCTATCACAGATACGCAGTATTTT. Translated, it gives CASSYSGLAITDTQYF.

This sequence joins TRBV27 and TRBJ2-6; weak D call: TRBD1 (5 bases). Trimming cost V 6 bases and J 0 bases, with 15 bases left between them. The germline gives CDR1 MNHEY, CDR2 SMNVEV (reference sequence). The CDR3 runs to 17 residues. Here the CDR3 reads CASSQIDSVSGANVLTF. The CDR3 DNA reads as TGTGCCAGCAGCCAGATAGACAGCGTCTCTGGGGCCAACGTCCTGACTTTC. The full variable domain, its missing parts supplied by reference TRBV27 and TRBJ2-6, is EAQVTQNPRYLITVTGKKLTVTCSQNMNHEYMSWYRQDPGLGLRQIYYSMNVEVTDKGDVPEGYKVSRKEKRNFPLILESPSPNQTSLYFCASSQIDSVSGANVLTFGAGSRLTVL.

The chain recombines TRBV7-2 with TRBJ2-4; 12 bases align to TRBD2. Per germline, CDR1 SGHTA and CDR2 FQGNSA. The CDR3 extends over 17 amino acids. J was trimmed by 3 bases and V by 1 base; bases with no gene match: 4. In DNA form, the CDR3 reads TGTGCCAGCAGCTTAGACCTAGCGGGAGGGGGCAAAAACATTCAGTACTTC. It encodes CASSLDLAGGGKNIQYF.

The V call is TRBV10-3, the J call TRBJ1-2; a weak D match, TRBD1 (5 bases). The CDR3 sequence is 12 residues long. Trimming took off 8 bases at V and 5 bases at J, with 12 bases between the two ends. In germline, CDR1 is ENHRY, CDR2 SYGVKD. The CDR3 loop is CAIRAQAYGYTF. The CDR3 DNA follows: TGTGCCATCCGCGCACAGGCATATGGCTACACCTTC.

The rearrangement links TRBV4-3 to TRBJ2-7, with 7 bases fitting TRBD1. This CDR3 has 17 residues. V was clipped by 0 bases and J by 0 bases; unmatched bases: 8. The germline V gene encodes CDR1 LGHNA and CDR2 YSLEER. The CDR3 DNA is TGCGCCAGCAGCCAAGATGTCAGCAGGGGGTTCTCCTACGAGCAGTACTTC. It codes for CASSQDVSRGFSYEQYF.

J is TRBJ2-7 and V is TRBV27; TRBD1 matches at 7 bases. The CDR3 runs to 13 residues. Trimming cost V 5 bases and J 2 bases; bases outside gene matches: 3. The germline V gene has CDR1 MNHEY and CDR2 SMNVEV (reference sequence). CDR3 region: CASSRDSPYEQYF. The DNA for the CDR3 is TGTGCCAGCAGTCGGGACAGCCCCTACGAGCAGTACTTC.

The chain joins TRBV4-3 to TRBJ2-3, with no clear D. Germline CDR1 reads LGHNA; CDR2 reads YSLEER. This CDR3 has 15 amino acids. The V end was cut by 4 bases, the J end by 0 bases, with 11 bases between. CDR3: CASSRIGSSTDTQYF. The DNA for the CDR3 is TGCGCCAGCAGCCGTATTGGTTCTAGCACAGATACGCAGTATTTT.

The chain recombines TRBV7-9 with TRBJ1-6; 8 positions agree with TRBD1. Germline-derived CDR1 and CDR2 are SEHNR and FQNEAQ (reference sequence). The CDR3 length is 15 residues. V dropped 3 bases and J dropped 10; count of bases not matched to a gene: 8. CDR3 amino acids: CASSFDRGGLSPLHF. CDR3 nucleotide sequence: TGTGCCAGCAGCTTTGACAGGGGCGGTTTATCACCCCTCCACTTT.

The chain joins TRBV15 to TRBJ2-3; D is perhaps TRBD1 or TRBD2 (5 bases each). CDR1 and CDR2 (germline): LNHNV, YYDKDF (reference sequence). The CDR3 spans 13 residues. Trimming took off 5 bases at V and 10 bases at J, with 16 bases between the two ends. The CDR3 nucleotides are TGTGCCACCAGCTGGGGCAAAGCGGAGTCGCAGTATTTT. It codes for CATSWGKAESQYF. The full variable domain, its missing parts supplied by reference TRBV15 and TRBJ2-3, is DAMVIQNPRYQVTQFGKPVTLSCSQTLNHNVMYWYQQKSSQAPKLLFHYYDKDFNNEADTPDNFQSRRPNTSFCFLDIRSPGLGDTAMYLCATSWGKAESQYFGPGTRLTVL.

J is TRBJ2-5 and V is TRBV2, with D maybe TRBD1 (6 bases). The CDR3 is made up of 16 amino acids. V lost 2 bases, J lost 1 base, and 14 bases lay in between. Germline CDR1 and CDR2: SNHLY and FYNNEI. The CDR3 DNA follows: TGTGCCAGCAGTGAATTTTCGCTGACAGGCCAAGAGACCCAGTACTTC. Translating it yields CASSEFSLTGQETQYF.

The chain joins TRBV27 to TRBJ2-7; TRBD2 matches 8 bases. Germline-derived CDR1 and CDR2 are MNHEY and SMNVEV (reference sequence). V was clipped by 3 bases and J by 3 bases; unmatched bases: 4. The CDR3 consists of 14 residues. The CDR3 DNA is TGTGCCAGCAGTTTCTCGCGGGGGGACTACGAGCAGTACTTC. It translates to CASSFSRGDYEQYF.

The chain recombines TRBV5-1 with TRBJ1-2, with 9 bases matching TRBD1. Germline V CDR1 and CDR2: SGHRS, YFSETQ. V lost 3 bases, J lost 8 bases, and 8 bases stayed unmatched. The CDR3 runs 14 residues. CDR3 in amino acids: CASSWGDRVGGYTF. DNA of the CDR3: TGCGCCAGCAGCTGGGGGGACAGGGTAGGCGGCTACACCTTC.

CDR3 nucleotide sequence: TGTGCTAGTGGTTTTTCGGGAACCTTAGCCAAAAACATTCAGTACTTC. Protein: CASGFSGTLAKNIQYF. The J gene is TRBJ2-4, the V gene TRBV12-5; D is possibly TRBD2 (5 bases). Trimming removed 3 bases at V and 0 bases at J, with 12 bases between. This CDR3 is built from 16 residues. The germline V gene encodes CDR1 LGHNT and CDR2 FRNRAP.